This T cell receptor beta chain was recovered during a study of cytomegalovirus exposure and HLA in healthy donors. Study outcomes and limitations: In terms of immune exposure information, only CMV serostatus was available. A few CMV-associated chains were confirmed in vitro to be specific for CMV antigens. The Asian-associated ancestry cluster reportedly had fewer N-insertions than the roughly 700-donor mean in a later analysis. Presence/absence analysis assumed near-uniform sequencing depth across donors.

13 Jbeta primers and 60 Vbeta primers were used for the PCR. This table comes from immunoSEQ multiplex PCR, and its TCRdb copy is limited to in-frame clones, with some not included. The sample has 200,000 or so clones; approximately 84% are singletons. Note on this clone: Its antigen is undetermined.

Sequenced material: PBMCs. The clonotype was recovered from a girl under three years old in good health and CMV-seronegative.

CDR3 residues: CASSLGGEQFF. The CDR3, as DNA: TGTGCCAGCTCCTTAGGCGGAGAGCAGTTCTTC. The rearrangement joins TRBV18 to TRBJ2-1; unclear D gene. The CDR3 extends over 11 amino acids. V lost 6 bases, J lost 10 bases, and 10 bases lay in between. Germline V CDR1 and CDR2: KGHSH, LQKENI.